This T cell receptor beta chain appears in the sequencing data of a study of blood T cell repertoires in COVID-19. Only a few counts were recorded for this clone. Measured with immunoSEQ multiplex PCR; TCRdb has only the in-frame clones, and not every one. This table holds 150,000 to 200,000 clones, around three quarters found once. This sequence originates from a woman in her forties or fifties with acute COVID-19. Sequencing input: PBMCs or T cells enriched from blood (not recorded which).

This chain's CDR3 is CASSPGGDDQPQHF. The CDR3 DNA is TGTGCCAGCTCACCAGGGGGGGACGATCAGCCCCAGCATTTT. The chain is built from TRBV18 and TRBJ1-5, with D perhaps TRBD1 (5 bases). Trimming stripped 2 bases from V and 5 bases from J, with 10 bases between. CDR1 KGHSH and CDR2 LQKENI come from the germline V gene. The CDR3 has 14 amino acids. The full variable domain, in which reference TRBV18 and TRBJ1-5 provide the parts outside the CDR3, is NAGVMQNPRHLVRRRGQEARLRCSPMKGHSHVYWYRQLPEEGLKFMVYLQKENIIDESGMPKERFSAEFPKEGPSILRIQQVVRGDSAAYFCASSPGGDDQPQHFGDGTRLSIL.